Below are 24 T cell receptor beta chains sequenced from a single sample in a study of Graves' ophthalmopathy and Graves' hyperthyroidism (dated by TCRdb to 2016 to 2018). The run used an Illumina HiSeq 2000. TCR beta CDR3 regions were amplified from RNA transcripts for repertoire sequencing. The first round of RT-PCR was done with HTBI primers and the Qiagen OneStep RT-PCR kit, and was followed by a second round of multiplex PCR, then size selection and purification. The raw public data were reprocessed by TCRdb itself: fastp quality trimming at Q25, MiXCR clonotype calling, in-frame beta chains only. Rows with a matching CDR3 protein are joined into one entry that keeps the most common DNA and genes. Here the sample has 200,000 to 300,000 distinct CDR3 sequences; around 45% occur a single time. The biggest ten clones account for less than 50% of the sample. Material for sequencing was peripheral blood. Source of these receptors: an adult man with Graves' ophthalmopathy.

The CDR3 spells CASSLNSGARLETQYF. CDR3 in DNA: TGCGCCAGCAGCTTAAATAGCGGGGCACGGTTGGAGACCCAGTACTTC. This sequence joins TRBV5-1 and TRBJ2-5; 8 bases map to TRBD2. V lost 2 bases and J lost 5; bases outside the gene matches: 11. CDR1 is SGHRS, CDR2 YFSETQ, per germline. CDR3 length: 16 residues.

On this clonotype: A read error may produce the germline difference seen at one junction end. The chain joins TRBV7-9 to TRBJ2-7; no clear D gene. Per the germline V gene, CDR1 is SEHNR and CDR2 is FQNEAQ (reference sequence). CDR3 length: 13 residues. CDR3 DNA: TGTGCCAGCAGCCCGGTTGGGCAGAATGAGCAGTCCTTC. Translated: CASSPVGQNEQSF.

This clonotype turned up a few times. The CDR3 reads CSAVVGESRSNQPQHF. The DNA of the CDR3 is TGCAGTGCTGTCGTTGGGGAATCTCGGAGCAATCAGCCCCAGCATTTT. V usage is TRBV20-1 and J usage is TRBJ1-5; D gene uncertain. The CDR3 has 16 amino acids. From germline, CDR1 is DFQATT and CDR2 SNEGSKA (reference sequence). V lost 5 bases, J lost 1 base, and 18 bases lay in between.

As to this clonotype: Just one base apart from a much larger clone, this may be a read error. The genes are TRBV29-1 and TRBJ1-2, with D unclear. CDR3 length equals 12 residues. Germline lookup yields CDR1 SQVTM and CDR2 ANQGSEA. CDR3: CSVEGGRYGCTF. The CDR3 DNA reads TGCAGCGTTGAGGGTGGGCGGTATGGCTGCACCTTC. The entire variable domain, with the rest obtained from reference TRBV29-1 and TRBJ1-2, is as follows: SAVISQKPSRDICQRGTSLTIQCQVDSQVTMMFWYRQQPGQSLTLIATANQGSEATYESGFVIDKFPISRPNLTFSTLTVSNMSPEDSSIYLCSVEGGRYGCTFGSGTRLTVV.

This clonotype appeared a few times. This chain uses TRBV7-9 with TRBJ1-2; D uncertain. CDR3 length: 14 residues. Per germline, CDR1 SEHNR and CDR2 FQNEAQ (reference sequence). V lost 0 bases, J lost 5 bases, and 10 bases lay in between. The CDR3 reads CASSLAGVGYGYTF. CDR3 DNA: TGTGCCAGCAGCTTAGCCGGGGTAGGGTATGGCTACACCTTC.

V usage is TRBV2 and J usage is TRBJ1-5, with 7 bases identical to TRBD1. Germline V gives CDR1 SNHLY, CDR2 FYNNEI. The trim removed 2 bases at V and 2 bases at J, leaving 6 bases unmatched. The CDR3 length is 16 residues. The chain's CDR3 is CASSETAGGGNQPQHF. CDR3 nucleotide sequence: TGTGCCAGCAGTGAAACGGCAGGGGGGGGCAATCAGCCCCAGCATTTT.

The chain recombines TRBV19 with TRBJ1-1, with 8 nucleotides matching TRBD1. The CDR3 is 14 amino acids. CDR1 and CDR2 (germline): LNHDA, SQIVND (reference sequence). With V trimmed by 5 bases and J by 7 bases, 9 bases remained unmatched. CDR3 sequence (DNA): TGTGCCAGTAGTCTATCCCGGGACAGGTATGAAGCTTTCTTT. Translating it yields CASSLSRDRYEAFF. Full variable domain (rest looked up from reference TRBV19 and TRBJ1-1): DGGITQSPKYLFRKEGQNVTLSCEQNLNHDAMYWYRQDPGQGLRLIYYSQIVNDFQKGDIAEGYSVSREKKESFPLTVTSAQKNPTAFYLCASSLSRDRYEAFFGQGTRLTVV.

Comment on this clonotype: This sequence may be a read error, since a much larger clone differs from it by one base. V usage is TRBV29-1 and J usage is TRBJ1-2; D call uncertain. CDR1 SQVTM and CDR2 ANQGSEA come from the germline V gene. This CDR3 spans 14 amino acids. CDR3 DNA sequence: TGCAGCGTTGAGAGGGTTGGGGAAGTCGATGGCTACTCCTTC. It yields the protein CSVERVGEVDGYSF.

The chain employs TRBV24-1 and TRBJ2-2; possibly TRBD1 for D (6 bases). CDR3 size: 15 residues. Trimming took off 5 bases at V and 8 bases at J, with 17 bases between the two ends. The V gene's germline CDR1 is KGHDR and CDR2 SFDVKD. CDR3 nucleotide sequence: TGTGCCACCAGTGGTATTAACAGGGCCTCTGGGGAGCTGTTTTTT. It specifies CATSGINRASGELFF.

The V and J genes are TRBV10-2 and TRBJ1-5; D is possibly TRBD1 (5 bases). This CDR3 has 14 amino acids. The V end lost 8 bases, the J end lost 1 base, and 12 bases lay between the germline ends. Germline CDR1 reads WSHSY; CDR2 reads SAAADI. DNA for the CDR3: TGCGCCAGCGTAGGCGGGGGAAGCAATCAGCCCCAGCATTTT. It encodes CASVGGGSNQPQHF.

This clonotype showed up many times. The rearrangement links TRBV24-1 to TRBJ1-2; TRBD1 might be the D (6 bases). With 2 bases removed from V and 4 bases from J, the gap between germline ends came to 13 bases. Germline-derived CDR1 and CDR2 are KGHDR and SFDVKD. This CDR3 comprises 15 residues. In DNA, the CDR3 is TGTGCCACCAGTGATTCTCTAGACAGGACCTATGGCTACACCTTC. Its translation: CATSDSLDRTYGYTF.

The chain employs TRBV2 and TRBJ1-4, with D perhaps TRBD1 (6 bases). The CDR3 is 16 residues long. Germline V CDR1 and CDR2: SNHLY, FYNNEI. The germline V and J ends were trimmed by 6 bases and 5 bases, with 19 bases remaining between them. The CDR3, as DNA: TGTGCCAGCAGCCCAGGATCGGGGGCGATGAATGAAAAACTGTTTTTT. It yields the protein CASSPGSGAMNEKLFF.

As concerns this clonotype: Since a much larger clone is just one base distant, this may be a read error. Without the conserved terminal phenylalanine or tryptophan, this CDR3 likely stems from a read error. In DNA form, the CDR3 reads TGCAGCGTTGGTCCGGGACAGGGTTCACCCCTCCACCTT. The encoded protein is CSVGPGQGSPLHL. This sequence joins TRBV29-1 and TRBJ1-6; 9 positions agree with TRBD1. This CDR3 is built from 13 residues. Germline V gives CDR1 SQVTM, CDR2 ANQGSEA. With 4 bases clipped from V and 9 bases from J, the junction kept 4 bases outside the gene matches.

The chain employs TRBV20-1 and TRBJ2-2, with 8 bases that match TRBD2. This CDR3 region has 15 residues. V lost 1 base to trimming and J lost 7 bases; unmatched junction nucleotides: 8. Germline lookup yields CDR1 DFQATT and CDR2 SNEGSKA (reference sequence). The CDR3 spells CSARVGLATGGELFF. The CDR3 DNA reads TGCAGTGCTAGAGTAGGACTAGCCACAGGCGGGGAGCTGTTTTTT.

V gene TRBV7-9 combines with J gene TRBJ2-7; TRBD2 matches 10 bases. The V gene's germline CDR1 is SEHNR and CDR2 FQNEAQ (reference sequence). J gave up 3 bases and V 5 bases, and 4 bases lay outside the gene matches. This CDR3 has 14 amino acids. The CDR3 reads CASSVGLADYEQYF. The CDR3 region has the DNA TGTGCCAGCAGCGTCGGACTAGCGGACTACGAGCAGTACTTC.

This clonotype was counted at least ten times. The V and J genes are TRBV10-3 and TRBJ1-2, with D unclear. This CDR3 spans 14 amino acids. Trimming removed 11 bases from V and 1 base from J, with 17 bases in between. CDR1 and CDR2 (germline): ENHRY, SYGVKD. CDR3 residues: CAATDTSFNYGYTF. Written as DNA, the CDR3 is TGTGCCGCGACCGACACCAGCTTTAACTATGGCTACACCTTC.

This clonotype was detected a few times. The chain links TRBV28 to TRBJ2-2; 9 bases match TRBD1. V gave up 6 bases and J gave up 4 bases; unmatched junction bases: 9. CDR3 length: 16 residues. Germline lookup yields CDR1 MDHEN and CDR2 SYDVKM. The CDR3 here is CASSLLGQGPTGELFF. CDR3 DNA sequence: TGTGCCAGCAGCCTATTGGGACAGGGTCCCACCGGGGAGCTGTTTTTT.

The CDR3 spells CSARDDRELTEAFF. CDR3 coding DNA: TGCAGTGCTAGAGACGACAGGGAGCTCACTGAAGCTTTCTTT. J is TRBJ1-1 and V is TRBV20-1; 7 bases align to TRBD1. The CDR3 length is 14 residues. V lost 0 bases to trimming and J lost 4 bases; unmatched junction nucleotides: 5. CDR1 is DFQATT and CDR2 is SNEGSKA in the germline V gene (reference sequence).

The chain is built from TRBV2 and TRBJ2-2; 10 bases match TRBD1. Germline loops: CDR1 SNHLY, CDR2 FYNNEI. This CDR3 is 15 amino acids long. J was trimmed by 5 bases and V by 6 bases; bases with no gene match: 6. CDR3: CASRDGQGVTGELFF. DNA for the CDR3: TGTGCCAGCAGGGACGGACAGGGGGTAACCGGGGAGCTGTTTTTT.

The chain recombines TRBV7-6 with TRBJ1-2, with 9 positions matching TRBD1. After removal of 5 bases from V and 4 bases from J, the junction contained 8 bases not matched to a gene. This CDR3 has 15 residues. Germline assignment: CDR1 SGHVS and CDR2 FNYEAQ. The CDR3 sequence is CASSDGTGGLYGYTF. Written as DNA, the CDR3 is TGTGCCAGCAGCGACGGCACAGGGGGCCTCTATGGCTACACCTTC.

This clonotype came up a few times. The chain couples TRBV19 to TRBJ2-7; 8 nucleotides align to TRBD2. V lost 3 bases and J lost 7; bases outside the gene matches: 8. CDR1 LNHDA and CDR2 SQIVND come from the germline V gene (reference sequence). The CDR3 sequence is 14 residues long. The CDR3 nucleotides are TGTGCCAGTAGTATTAGCGGGACGAGACGGGAGCAGTACTTC. This encodes CASSISGTRREQYF.

This clonotype came up a few times. The rearrangement joins TRBV7-9 to TRBJ1-1; TRBD1 aligns across 8 bases. Germline V gene sequence: CDR1 SEHNR, CDR2 FQNEAQ (reference sequence). The CDR3 is made up of 15 amino acids. V lost 4 bases, J lost 5 bases, and 9 bases stayed unmatched. Here the CDR3 DNA reads TGTGCCAGCAGCTCGATGGACAGGGAAAGAACTGAAGCTTTCTTT. Residues: CASSSMDRERTEAFF.

This clonotype was seen repeatedly, ten times or more. V usage is TRBV25-1 and J usage is TRBJ1-6; 11 bases map to TRBD1. Germline V CDR1 and CDR2: MGHDK, SYGVNS. This CDR3 is built from 16 residues. V shed 3 bases and J 10 bases; nucleotides not matched to a gene: 8. The CDR3 coding sequence is TGTGCCAGCAGTGAGTCCGGACAGGGGGCATGGTCACCCCTCCACTTT. Protein sequence: CASSESGQGAWSPLHF.

This clonotype was observed a handful of times. The gene calls are TRBV19 and TRBJ1-5; no clear D gene. The CDR3 length is 15 residues. Germline CDR1 reads LNHDA; CDR2 reads SQIVND (reference sequence). V lost 3 bases to trimming and J lost 0 bases, with 9 bases between them. The chain's CDR3 is CASSIPGVSNQPQHF. The DNA for the CDR3 is TGTGCCAGTAGTATTCCGGGAGTTAGCAATCAGCCCCAGCATTTT.